Given below is one TCR beta chain in context. Its antigen remains unknown. The repertoire was sequenced with immunoSEQ multiplex PCR; TCRdb's copy has only in-frame clones and lacks some. The table records around 100,000 clones, approximately 91% of them present only once. The sample originates from a study of T cell responses to AZD1222 COVID-19 vaccine. Study details: Researchers grouped second doses given at about 4 or about 12 weeks into one pool.

The CDR3 covers 14 residues. V lost 0 bases and J lost 4, with 6 bases in between. Germline-derived CDR1 and CDR2 are SEHNR and FQNEAQ (reference sequence). Findings and limits, study-wide: Donors, mostly white British, included more females; clonal diversity was possibly underestimated. Only a handful of individuals given AZD1222 were seropositive at baseline.

The sequence was obtained from an adult in good health. This chain joins TRBV7-9 and TRBJ2-2; TRBD1 is a possible D gene (5 bases). The starting material was peripheral blood, obtained on day 0 of AZD1222 vaccination. The CDR3 loop reads CASSLAGPTGELFF. Here the CDR3 DNA reads TGTGCCAGCAGCTTAGCGGGGCCCACCGGGGAGCTGTTTTTT.